This T cell receptor beta chain was sequenced for a study of blood T cell repertoires in COVID-19. Study context: Some COVID-19 samples were acute and others convalescent; all came from the United States, Italy and Spain. PBMCs, B-cell-depleted T cells, or T cells provided the cDNA or gDNA that made up the material.

Points on this clone: Other DNA sequences in the same sample also yield this CDR3.

The J segment lost 3 bases and the V segment lost 1 base, leaving 6 bases of the junction unmatched. Germline lookup yields CDR1 SGHTA and CDR2 FQGNSA. The length of the CDR3 is 16 residues. In the original processing: Nucleated cell counts were estimated from reference gene primer amplification. TCRdb's table, derived via immunoSEQ multiplex PCR, lists solely in-frame clones and lacks some. V and J calls and clone size are those listed in that table; D and trimming were worked out from the DNA. The repertoire holds 160,000 or so clones, with approximately 90% as singletons. This receptor was taken from a woman between 50 and 59 years old with acute or convalescent COVID-19. V and J are TRBV7-2 and TRBJ2-3; 8 nucleotides match TRBD1. Material: peripheral blood. The CDR3, as DNA: TGTGCCAGCAGCTTAGGGGGAGGACAGGGAACAGATACGCAGTATTTT. As protein: CASSLGGGQGTDTQYF. The whole variable domain, filled in from reference TRBV7-2 and TRBJ2-3, reads GAGVSQSPSNKVTEKGKDVELRCDPISGHTALYWYRQSLGQGLEFLIYFQGNSAPDKSGLPSDRFSAERTGGSVSTLTIQRTQQEDSAVYLCASSLGGGQGTDTQYFGPGTRLTVL.